The 15 T cell receptor beta chains given below trace back to one sample, sequenced in a study of breast tumors, draining lymph nodes, adjacent tissues. Using its own MiXCR run on the multiplex PCR reads, TCRdb lists one record per CDR3 protein. The table has some 83,000 distinct CDR3 sequences, approximately 19% seen once; the top ten hold around 2.5%. Axillary draining lymph nodes of breast cancer patients supplied the node samples. Sequenced material: axillary lymph node tissue. The receptors were sampled from a female donor with breast cancer. Some clones in this sample may be carry-over from other donors' samples.

This clonotype was seen a handful of times. The V and J genes are TRBV6-1 and TRBJ2-1; D might be TRBD1 (6 bases). The CDR3 extends over 13 amino acids. The germline gives CDR1 MNHNS, CDR2 SASEGT. V was trimmed by 8 bases and J by 4 bases, leaving 12 bases between them. CDR3 coding DNA: TGTGCCAGCGTCGAGCAGGGGTACAATGAGCAGTTCTTC. Translated: CASVEQGYNEQFF.

The chain links TRBV7-9 to TRBJ2-1; D gene ambiguous. Germline V lookup: CDR1 SEHNR, CDR2 FQNEAQ (reference sequence). There are 13 residues in the CDR3. Trimming took off 5 bases at V and 3 bases at J, with 8 bases between the two ends. Here the CDR3 reads CASSLNDYNEQFF. The DNA of the CDR3 is TGTGCCAGCAGCCTGAACGACTACAATGAGCAGTTCTTC. Supplemented by reference TRBV7-9 and TRBJ2-1, the full variable domain reads DTGVSQNPRHKITKRGQNVTFRCDPISEHNRLYWYRQTLGQGPEFLTYFQNEAQLEKSRLLSDRFSAERPKGSFSTLEIQRTEQGDSAMYLCASSLNDYNEQFFGPGTRLTVL.

This clonotype was seen repeatedly, ten times or more. This CDR3 reads CASSHPVQGRDYGYTF. In DNA, the CDR3 is TGTGCCAGCAGCCACCCCGTACAGGGGAGGGACTATGGCTACACCTTC. The chain joins TRBV14 to TRBJ1-2, with 7 bases matching TRBD1. With 3 bases clipped from V and 3 bases from J, the junction kept 10 bases outside the gene matches. CDR3 size: 16 residues. Germline V lookup: CDR1 SGHDN, CDR2 FVKESK.

This clonotype was recorded at least ten times. The chain has TRBV15 and TRBJ2-3; unclear D gene. The CDR3 sequence is 12 residues long. The germline V gene has CDR1 LNHNV and CDR2 YYDKDF (reference sequence). V dropped 2 bases and J dropped 6 bases, with 6 bases sitting between them. CDR3 in amino acids: CATSRFRDTQYF. The CDR3 DNA is TGTGCCACCAGCAGATTCAGGGATACGCAGTATTTT.

This chain links TRBV20-1 with TRBJ1-2; D is undetermined. The V and J ends lost 5 bases and 8 bases respectively, with 18 bases between them. The CDR3 is made up of 13 amino acids. CDR1 is DFQATT and CDR2 is SNEGSKA in the germline V gene (reference sequence). CDR3 in amino acids: CSAGQVPRLGYTF. CDR3 nucleotides: TGCAGTGCTGGGCAGGTCCCCCGGTTGGGCTACACCTTC.

The table lists this clonotype with many counts. J is TRBJ2-2 and V is TRBV9, with 13 bases aligning to TRBD2. This CDR3 contains 16 residues. Germline CDR1 and CDR2: SGDLS and YYNGEE. Unmatched junction bases numbered 5, after V lost 4 bases and J lost 5 bases. In DNA form, the CDR3 reads TGTGCCAGCAGCTTAACTAGCGGGAGGGGGACCGGGGAGCTGTTTTTT. Its translation: CASSLTSGRGTGELFF.

This clonotype has only a few counts. With a much larger clone just one base away, this may be a read error. The chain uses TRBV6-1 and TRBJ1-4, with D possibly being TRBD1 (6 bases). CDR3 length: 15 residues. V gave up 0 bases and J gave up 7 bases, with 12 bases separating them. Germline-derived CDR1 and CDR2 are MNHNS and SASEGT. This chain's CDR3 is CASSEAQGLVEKLFF. The CDR3 DNA sequence: TGTGCCAGCAGTGAAGCCCAGGGGTTGGTTGAAAAACTGTTTTTT.

This clonotype appeared a few times. This chain links TRBV30 with TRBJ2-1; tentatively, D is TRBD1 or TRBD2 (5 bases each). Germline V gene data show CDR1 as GTSNPN and CDR2 as SVGIG (reference sequence). The CDR3 has 12 amino acids. CDR3 DNA sequence: TGTTCTTTTCGGGGCACCGAAAATGAGCAGTTCTTC. Amino acids: CSFRGTENEQFF.

This clonotype was counted ten times or more. The CDR3 DNA is TGTGCCAGCAGTTACTCGCCGGACGAGCAGTACTTC. It specifies CASSYSPDEQYF. This chain connects TRBV6-6 to TRBJ2-7; D is unclear. V lost 0 bases to trimming and J lost 5 bases, with 5 bases between them. The CDR3 is made up of 12 amino acids. In germline, CDR1 is MNHNY, CDR2 SVGAGI (reference sequence).

This clonotype was counted a few times. Likely a read error: the CDR3 ends without its conserved phenylalanine or tryptophan. The genes are TRBV11-2 and TRBJ2-6, with D perhaps given as TRBD1 or TRBD2 (6 bases each). The germline V gene has CDR1 SGHAT and CDR2 FQNNGV. V lost 5 bases to trimming and J lost 4 bases, with 15 bases between them. This CDR3 region has 16 residues. The CDR3 nucleotides are TGTGCCAGCAGCCACAATGGGGGGCCCGGGGCCAACGTCCTGACTCTC. Residues: CASSHNGGPGANVLTL.

This clonotype appeared many times. The J gene is TRBJ2-7, the V gene TRBV20-1; maybe TRBD1 (5 bases). There are 14 residues in the CDR3. V lost 6 bases to trimming and J lost 3 bases, with 18 bases between them. Germline values: CDR1 DFQATT, CDR2 SNEGSKA (reference sequence). The CDR3 here is CSAEGRRQSYEQYF. The CDR3, as DNA: TGCAGTGCCGAAGGTCGGAGACAGAGCTACGAGCAGTACTTC.

This clonotype was picked up many times. The V and J genes are TRBV6-1 and TRBJ1-3, with D hard to call. The CDR3 loop spans 14 amino acids. Germline CDR1 MNHNS, CDR2 SASEGT. V was shortened by 3 bases and J by 1 base, with 7 bases between the two germline ends. CDR3 DNA: TGTGCCAGCAGTGATTGGGCTTCTGGAAACACCATATATTTT. It codes for CASSDWASGNTIYF.

Comments on this clonotype: Since a much larger clone is just one base distant, this may be a read error. The V gene is TRBV10-3, the J gene TRBJ2-2; 11 bases agree with TRBD1. Germline assignment: CDR1 ENHRY and CDR2 SYGVKD. This CDR3 contains 15 residues. For the CDR3, the DNA is TGTGTCATCAGGACAGGGGGCGCAAGGGCCGGGGAGCTGTTTTTT. Encoded protein: CVIRTGGARAGELFF.

This clonotype was counted many times. The V gene is TRBV28, the J gene TRBJ1-6; D remains ambiguous. Trimming took 8 bases from V and 1 from J, leaving 3 bases between them. CDR1 is MDHEN, CDR2 SYDVKM, per germline. The CDR3 length is 12 residues. CDR3 sequence reads: CASESYNSPLHF. In DNA, the CDR3 is TGTGCCAGCGAATCCTATAATTCACCCCTCCACTTT.

This chain connects TRBV30 to TRBJ2-2, with D possibly being TRBD1 (5 bases). CDR1 is GTSNPN and CDR2 is SVGIG in the germline V gene (reference sequence). The CDR3 runs 13 residues. Trimming pared 5 bases from V and 6 bases from J, leaving 13 bases between. CDR3 amino acids: CAWQSQVPGELFF. The CDR3 DNA reads TGTGCCTGGCAATCACAGGTACCCGGGGAGCTGTTTTTT.